The clone carrying this T cell receptor beta chain has only one observation. Antigen specificity is unknown. It may be a read error: a sequence one base away is much more abundant. TCRdb redid the calling of the reads with MiXCR, one entry per CDR3 protein. The data contain a few hundred thousand distinct CDR3 sequences, 25% of them singletons. This sample stems from a study of T cell repertoires in cytomegalovirus infection. Looking at the study overall: Indicated by public TCR beta signatures were CMV infection and matching HLA type.

The germline CDR1 and CDR2 sequences are SGHTA and FQGNSA. This CDR3 has 15 residues. The gene calls are TRBV7-2 and TRBJ1-5; D may be TRBD1 (5 bases). The source was cultured PBMCs, collected from culture after CMV antigen stimulation. The clonotype comes from a human donor in good health (CMV status not recorded). Some clones in this sample may be carry-over from other donors' samples. CDR3 region: CASSLRGGPDQPHHF. DNA for the CDR3: TGTGCCAGCAGCTTAAGGGGCGGACCTGATCAGCCCCACCATTTT.